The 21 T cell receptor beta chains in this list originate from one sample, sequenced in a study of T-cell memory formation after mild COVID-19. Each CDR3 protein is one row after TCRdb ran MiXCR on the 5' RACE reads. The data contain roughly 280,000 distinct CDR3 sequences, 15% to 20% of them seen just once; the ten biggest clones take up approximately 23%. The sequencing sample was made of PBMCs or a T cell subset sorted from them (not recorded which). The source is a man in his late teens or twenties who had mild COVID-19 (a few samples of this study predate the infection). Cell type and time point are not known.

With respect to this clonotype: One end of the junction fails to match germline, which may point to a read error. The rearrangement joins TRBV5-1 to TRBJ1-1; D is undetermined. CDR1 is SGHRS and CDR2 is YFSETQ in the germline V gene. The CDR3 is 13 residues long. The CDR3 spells CASSLMGNTEALF. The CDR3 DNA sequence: TGCGCCAGCAGCTTGATGGGGAACACTGAAGCTTTATTT. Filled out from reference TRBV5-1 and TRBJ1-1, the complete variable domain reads KAGVTQTPRYLIKTRGQQVTLSCSPISGHRSVSWYQQTPGQGLQFLFEYFSETQRNKGNFPGRFSGRQFSNSRSEMNVSTLELGDSALYLCASSLMGNTEALFGQGTRLTVV.

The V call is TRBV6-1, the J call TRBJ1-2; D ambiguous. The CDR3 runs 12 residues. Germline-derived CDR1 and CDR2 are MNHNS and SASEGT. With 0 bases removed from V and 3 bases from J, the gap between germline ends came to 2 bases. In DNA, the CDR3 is TGTGCCAGCAGTGAAGCGTACTATGGCTACACCTTC. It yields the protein CASSEAYYGYTF.

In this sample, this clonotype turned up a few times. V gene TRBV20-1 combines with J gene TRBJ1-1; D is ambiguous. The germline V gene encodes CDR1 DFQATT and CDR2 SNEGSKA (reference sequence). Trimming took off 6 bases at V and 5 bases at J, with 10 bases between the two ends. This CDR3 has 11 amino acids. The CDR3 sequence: CSARGWTEAFF. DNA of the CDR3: TGCAGTGCCCGGGGATGGACTGAAGCTTTCTTT.

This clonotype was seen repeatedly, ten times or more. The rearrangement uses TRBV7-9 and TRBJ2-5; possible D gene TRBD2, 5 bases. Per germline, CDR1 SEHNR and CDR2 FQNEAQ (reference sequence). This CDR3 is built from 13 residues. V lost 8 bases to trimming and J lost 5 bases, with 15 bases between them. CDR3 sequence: CASRRPGEETQYF. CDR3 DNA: TGTGCCAGCCGCCGTCCCGGGGAGGAGACCCAGTACTTC.

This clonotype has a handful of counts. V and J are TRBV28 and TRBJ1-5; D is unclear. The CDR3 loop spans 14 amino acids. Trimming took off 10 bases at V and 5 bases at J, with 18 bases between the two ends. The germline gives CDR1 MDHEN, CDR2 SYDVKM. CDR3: CATNQGRVDQPQHF. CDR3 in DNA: TGTGCCACCAATCAAGGACGGGTAGATCAGCCCCAGCATTTT. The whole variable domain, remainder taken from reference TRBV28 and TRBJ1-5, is DVKVTQSSRYLVKRTGEKVFLECVQDMDHENMFWYRQDPGLGLRLIYFSYDVKMKEKGDIPEGYSVSREKKERFSLILESASTNQTSMYLCATNQGRVDQPQHFGDGTRLSIL.

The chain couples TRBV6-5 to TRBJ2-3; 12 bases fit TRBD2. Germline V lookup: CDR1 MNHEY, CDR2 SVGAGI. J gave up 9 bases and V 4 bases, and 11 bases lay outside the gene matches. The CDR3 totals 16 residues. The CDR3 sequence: CASSSTSGGPGGTQYF. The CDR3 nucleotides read TGTGCCAGCAGTTCAACTAGCGGGGGGCCCGGGGGGACGCAGTATTTT.

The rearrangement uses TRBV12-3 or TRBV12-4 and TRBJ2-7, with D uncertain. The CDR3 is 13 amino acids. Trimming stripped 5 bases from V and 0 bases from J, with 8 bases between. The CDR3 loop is CASSRSGSYEQYF. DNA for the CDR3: TGTGCCAGCAGTCGCAGTGGCTCCTACGAGCAGTACTTC.

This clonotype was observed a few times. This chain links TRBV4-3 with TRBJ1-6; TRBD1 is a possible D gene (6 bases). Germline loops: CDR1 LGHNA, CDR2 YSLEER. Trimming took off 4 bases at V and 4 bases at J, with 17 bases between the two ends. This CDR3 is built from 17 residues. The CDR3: CASSLQGSDWYNSPLHF. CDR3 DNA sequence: TGCGCCAGCAGCCTTCAGGGGTCCGACTGGTATAATTCACCCCTCCACTTT.

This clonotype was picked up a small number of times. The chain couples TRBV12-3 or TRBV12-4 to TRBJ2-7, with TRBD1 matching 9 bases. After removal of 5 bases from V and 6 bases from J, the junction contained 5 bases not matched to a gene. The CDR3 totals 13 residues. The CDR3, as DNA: TGTGCCAGCAGTCCGGGACAGGGTTCCGAGCAGTACTTC. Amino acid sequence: CASSPGQGSEQYF.

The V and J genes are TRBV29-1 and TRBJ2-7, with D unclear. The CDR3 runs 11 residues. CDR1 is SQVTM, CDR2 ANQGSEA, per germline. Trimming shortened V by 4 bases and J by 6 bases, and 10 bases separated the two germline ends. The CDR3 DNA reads TGCAGCGTTGGAAGCCTCTCCGAGCAGTACTTC. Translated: CSVGSLSEQYF.

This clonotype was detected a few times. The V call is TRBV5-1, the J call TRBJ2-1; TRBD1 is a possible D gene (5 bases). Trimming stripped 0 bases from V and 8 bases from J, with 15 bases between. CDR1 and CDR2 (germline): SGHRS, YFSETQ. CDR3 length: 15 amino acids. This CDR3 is CASSLDARGGDEQFF. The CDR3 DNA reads TGCGCCAGCAGCTTGGATGCTAGGGGTGGGGATGAGCAGTTCTTC.

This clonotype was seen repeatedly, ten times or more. This CDR3 is CAREGDSYGYYEQYF. In nucleotides, the CDR3 is TGTGCCAGGGAAGGGGACAGCTATGGATACTACGAGCAGTACTTC. The chain links TRBV9 to TRBJ2-7; 7 bases map to TRBD1. The V gene's germline CDR1 is SGDLS and CDR2 YYNGEE. V dropped 8 bases and J dropped 3; count of bases not matched to a gene: 14. The CDR3 length is 15 residues.

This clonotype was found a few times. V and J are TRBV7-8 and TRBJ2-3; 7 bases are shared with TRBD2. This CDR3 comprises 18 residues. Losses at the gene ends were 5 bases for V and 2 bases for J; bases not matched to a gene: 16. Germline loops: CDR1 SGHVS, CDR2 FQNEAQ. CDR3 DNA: TGTGCCAGCAGCGAACCCACCCGGGACTACCCGAACACAGATACGCAGTATTTT. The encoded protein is CASSEPTRDYPNTDTQYF. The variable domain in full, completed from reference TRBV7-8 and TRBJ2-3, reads GAGVSQSPRYKVAKRGQDVALRCDPISGHVSLFWYQQALGQGPEFLTYFQNEAQLDKSGLPSDRFFAERPEGSVSTLKIQRTQQEDSAVYLCASSEPTRDYPNTDTQYFGPGTRLTVL.

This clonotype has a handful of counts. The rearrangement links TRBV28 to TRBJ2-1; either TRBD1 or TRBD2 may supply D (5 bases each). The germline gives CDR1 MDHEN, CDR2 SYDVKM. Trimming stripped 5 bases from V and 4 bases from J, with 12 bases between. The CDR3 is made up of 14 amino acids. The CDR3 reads CASSHRDRYNEQFF. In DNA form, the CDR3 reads TGTGCCAGCAGTCACCGGGACCGTTACAATGAGCAGTTCTTC.

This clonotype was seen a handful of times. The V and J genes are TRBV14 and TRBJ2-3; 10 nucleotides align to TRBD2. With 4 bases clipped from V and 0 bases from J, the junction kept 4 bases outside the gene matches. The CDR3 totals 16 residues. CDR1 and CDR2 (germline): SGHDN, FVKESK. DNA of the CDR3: TGTGCCAGCAGCCCCTCTAGCGGGGGTAGCACAGATACGCAGTATTTT. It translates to CASSPSSGGSTDTQYF.

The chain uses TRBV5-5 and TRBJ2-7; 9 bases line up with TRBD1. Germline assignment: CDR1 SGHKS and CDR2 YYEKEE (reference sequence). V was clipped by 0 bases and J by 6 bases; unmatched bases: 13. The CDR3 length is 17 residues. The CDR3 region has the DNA TGTGCCAGCAGCTTGGCCCTACAGGGGGCATTCAGGATCGAGCAGTACTTC. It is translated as CASSLALQGAFRIEQYF.

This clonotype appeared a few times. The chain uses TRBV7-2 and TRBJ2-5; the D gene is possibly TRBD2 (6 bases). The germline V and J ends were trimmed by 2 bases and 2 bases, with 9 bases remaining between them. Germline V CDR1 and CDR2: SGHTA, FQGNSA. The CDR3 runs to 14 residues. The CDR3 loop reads CASSLRAGQETQYF. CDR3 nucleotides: TGTGCCAGCAGCTTAAGGGCGGGACAAGAGACCCAGTACTTC.

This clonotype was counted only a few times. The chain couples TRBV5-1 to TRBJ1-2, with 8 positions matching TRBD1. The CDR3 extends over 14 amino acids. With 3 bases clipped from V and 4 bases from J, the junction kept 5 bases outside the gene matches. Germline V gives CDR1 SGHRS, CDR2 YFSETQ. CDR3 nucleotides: TGCGCCAGCAGCTCCAGGGGGCAAGGCTATGGCTACACCTTC. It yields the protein CASSSRGQGYGYTF.

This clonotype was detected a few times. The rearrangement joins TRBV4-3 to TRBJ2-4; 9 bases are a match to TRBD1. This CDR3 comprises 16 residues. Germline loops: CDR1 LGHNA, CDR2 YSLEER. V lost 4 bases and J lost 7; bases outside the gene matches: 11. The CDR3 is CASSPGTGRVVNIQYF. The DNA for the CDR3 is TGCGCCAGCAGCCCGGGGACAGGGAGGGTGGTTAACATTCAGTACTTC.

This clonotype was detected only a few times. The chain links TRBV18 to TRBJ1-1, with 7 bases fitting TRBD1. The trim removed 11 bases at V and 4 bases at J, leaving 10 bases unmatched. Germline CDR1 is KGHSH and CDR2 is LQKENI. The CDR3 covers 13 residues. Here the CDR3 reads CAGKQGLATEAFF. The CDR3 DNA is TGTGCCGGAAAACAGGGGCTTGCCACTGAAGCTTTCTTT. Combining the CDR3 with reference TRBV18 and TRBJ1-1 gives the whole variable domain NAGVMQNPRHLVRRRGQEARLRCSPMKGHSHVYWYRQLPEEGLKFMVYLQKENIIDESGMPKERFSAEFPKEGPSILRIQQVVRGDSAAYFCAGKQGLATEAFFGQGTRLTVV.

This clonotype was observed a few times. CDR3 sequence reads: CASSFVSDYEQYF. CDR3 nucleotides: TGTGCCAGCAGCTTTGTCAGTGACTACGAGCAGTACTTC. The J gene is TRBJ2-7, the V gene TRBV7-2; the D is unclear. V lost 3 bases and J lost 3, with 9 bases in between. CDR1 is SGHTA and CDR2 is FQGNSA in the germline V gene. CDR3 length: 13 amino acids.